Listed here is a single T cell receptor beta chain. The target antigen is unknown. This record comes from a study of CD8 T cells in ankylosing spondylitis. Overall study findings and caveats: With a CD8+ phenotype, disease-linked clones were relatively rare in peripheral blood. A TCR beta motif of under 10 highly homologous variants appeared characteristic of ankylosing spondylitis blood.

TCRdb reanalysed the 5' RACE reads using MiXCR and keeps one entry per CDR3 protein. Among 200,000 to 250,000 distinct CDR3 sequences listed, approximately 12% were seen once. Deletions cut 4 bases from V and 5 bases from J, with 11 bases between. The CDR3 length is 12 residues. Germline CDR1 is DFQATT and CDR2 is SNEGSKA (reference sequence). This clonotype originated in a male donor with ankylosing spondylitis or in good health (not recorded which). The V call is TRBV20-1, the J call TRBJ2-5, with D maybe TRBD2 (5 bases). The sequenced sample was blood, either unsorted or a sorted T cell fraction (not recorded which). CDR3 coding DNA: TGCAGTGCTACGAGGGTCGCCGAGACCCAGTACTTC. It codes for CSATRVAETQYF.